This T cell receptor (beta chain) appears in the sequencing data of a study of blood T cell repertoires in COVID-19. The method was immunoSEQ multiplex PCR; TCRdb's version includes in-frame clones alone and lacks a portion of them. The sample yields hundreds of thousands of clones, about 87% seen once. V dropped 4 bases and J dropped 9 bases, with 12 bases sitting between them. Germline-derived CDR1 and CDR2 are WNHNN and SYGVQD (reference sequence). The CDR3 is 12 residues long. The chain combines TRBV10-1 with TRBJ1-2; no clear D. Source material: peripheral blood. This receptor was identified in a woman between 45 and 65 years old with COVID-19, enrolled during active disease. The CDR3 reads CASSVDGVRYTF. CDR3 nucleotide sequence: TGCGCCAGCAGTGTAGATGGAGTACGCTACACCTTC.